The clone carrying this T cell receptor beta chain was seen ten or more times. This entry comes from a study of human T cells and chemical hapten exposure. TCRdb fed the RACE reads into MiXCR, producing one record per CDR3 protein. The table includes approximately 60,000 distinct CDR3 sequences, approximately 11% detected once. Trimming removed 2 bases at V and 8 bases at J, with 12 bases between. Germline assignment: CDR1 DFQATT and CDR2 SNEGSKA (reference sequence). The CDR3 sequence is 12 residues long. As to time point: pre-sensitization, week 0. Regarding treatment: therapeutic diphenylcyclopropenone sensitization with weekly scalp DPC. Venepuncture was done earlier than the placement of each patch test.

Source: whole blood, taken in connection with sensitization to the hapten diphenylcyclopropenone (DPC). The origin of this receptor is a woman aged 40-49 years with alopecia areata. Some clones in this sample may be carry-over from other donors' samples. The chain links TRBV20-1 to TRBJ1-1, with unresolved D. CDR3 nucleotides: TGCAGTGCTAGATGGCAGTTGCCCGAAGCTTTCTTT. Translated, it gives CSARWQLPEAFF.